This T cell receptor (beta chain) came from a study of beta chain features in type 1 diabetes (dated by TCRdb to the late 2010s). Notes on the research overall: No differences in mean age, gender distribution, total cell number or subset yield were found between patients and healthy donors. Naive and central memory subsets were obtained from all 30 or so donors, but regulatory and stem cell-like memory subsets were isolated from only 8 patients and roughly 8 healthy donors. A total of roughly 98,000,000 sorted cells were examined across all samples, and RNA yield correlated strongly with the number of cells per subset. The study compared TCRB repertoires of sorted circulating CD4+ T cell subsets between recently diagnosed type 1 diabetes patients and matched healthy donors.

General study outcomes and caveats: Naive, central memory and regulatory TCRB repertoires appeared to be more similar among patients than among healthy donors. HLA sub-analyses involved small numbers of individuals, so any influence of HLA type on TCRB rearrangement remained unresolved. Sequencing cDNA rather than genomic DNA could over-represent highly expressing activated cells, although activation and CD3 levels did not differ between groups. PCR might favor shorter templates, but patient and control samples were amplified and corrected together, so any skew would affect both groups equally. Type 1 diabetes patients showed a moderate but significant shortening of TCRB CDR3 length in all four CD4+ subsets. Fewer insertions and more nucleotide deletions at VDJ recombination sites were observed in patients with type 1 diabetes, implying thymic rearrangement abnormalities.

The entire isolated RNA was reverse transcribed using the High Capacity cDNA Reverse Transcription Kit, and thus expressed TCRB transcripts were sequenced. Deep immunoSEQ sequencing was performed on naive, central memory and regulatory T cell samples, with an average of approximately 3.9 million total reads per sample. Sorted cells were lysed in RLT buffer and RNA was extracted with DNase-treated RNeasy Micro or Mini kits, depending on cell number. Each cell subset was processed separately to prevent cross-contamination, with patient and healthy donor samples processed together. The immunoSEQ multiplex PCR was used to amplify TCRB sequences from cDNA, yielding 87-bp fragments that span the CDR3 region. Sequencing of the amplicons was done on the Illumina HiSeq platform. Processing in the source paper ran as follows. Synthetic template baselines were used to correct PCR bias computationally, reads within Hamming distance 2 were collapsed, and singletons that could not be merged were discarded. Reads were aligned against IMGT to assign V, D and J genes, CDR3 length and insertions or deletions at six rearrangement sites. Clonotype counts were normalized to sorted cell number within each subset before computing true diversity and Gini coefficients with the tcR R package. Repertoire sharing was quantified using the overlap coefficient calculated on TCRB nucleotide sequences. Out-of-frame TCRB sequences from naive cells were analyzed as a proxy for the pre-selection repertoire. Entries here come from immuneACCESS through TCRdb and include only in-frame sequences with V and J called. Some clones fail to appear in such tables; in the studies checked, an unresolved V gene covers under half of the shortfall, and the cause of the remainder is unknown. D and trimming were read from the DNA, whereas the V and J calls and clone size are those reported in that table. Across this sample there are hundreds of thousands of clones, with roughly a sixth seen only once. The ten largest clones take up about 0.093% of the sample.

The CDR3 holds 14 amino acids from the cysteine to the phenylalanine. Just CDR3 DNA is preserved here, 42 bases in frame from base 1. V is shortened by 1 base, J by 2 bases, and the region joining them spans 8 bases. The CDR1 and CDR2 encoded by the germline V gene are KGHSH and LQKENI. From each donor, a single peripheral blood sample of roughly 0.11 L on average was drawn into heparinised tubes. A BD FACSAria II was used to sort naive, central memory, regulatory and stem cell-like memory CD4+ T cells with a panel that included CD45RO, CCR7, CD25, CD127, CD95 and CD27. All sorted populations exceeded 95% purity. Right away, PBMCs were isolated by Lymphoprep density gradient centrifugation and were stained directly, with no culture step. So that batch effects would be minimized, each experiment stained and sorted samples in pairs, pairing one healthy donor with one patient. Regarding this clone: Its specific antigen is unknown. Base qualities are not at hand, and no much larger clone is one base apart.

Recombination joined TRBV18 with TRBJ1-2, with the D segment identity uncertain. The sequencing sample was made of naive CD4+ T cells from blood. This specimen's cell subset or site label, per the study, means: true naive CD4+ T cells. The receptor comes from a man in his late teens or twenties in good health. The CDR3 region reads CASSPRAENYGYTF. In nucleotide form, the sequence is TGTGCCAGCTCACCACGGGCAGAAAACTATGGCTACACCTTC. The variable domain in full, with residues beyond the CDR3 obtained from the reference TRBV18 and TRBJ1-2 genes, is NAGVMQNPRHLVRRRGQEARLRCSPMKGHSHVYWYRQLPEEGLKFMVYLQKENIIDESGMPKERFSAEFPKEGPSILRIQQVVRGDSAAYFCASSPRAENYGYTFGSGTRLTVV.